This entry concerns a single T cell receptor (beta chain). Its antigen is as yet unknown. This sample is drawn from a study of identifying expanded T cells in peripheral blood. The study's findings and limits: Over about two and four weeks, about 15 and 19 clones changed, versus approximately 1.2 between replicates. Two-week clone count variance significantly increased as total template count grew.

During the collection period, no donor immune events like infections were recorded. The data were produced by immunoSEQ multiplex PCR, yet TCRdb's version contains in-frame clones alone and is incomplete. The sample contains about 90,000 clones, approximately 85% of which appear only once. Sequenced sample: blood. The source of this sequence is a person between 18 and 75 years old in good health.

For the CDR3, the DNA is TGTGCCAGCAGCTTCGGGGCACCAACCGAGATCTATGAGCAGTTCTTC. Translating it yields CASSFGAPTEIYEQFF. This sequence joins TRBV7-9 and TRBJ2-1; D is tentatively TRBD1 or TRBD2 (5 bases each). Trimming took 3 bases from V and 8 from J, leaving 20 bases between them. Germline-derived CDR1 and CDR2 are SEHNR and FQNEAQ (reference sequence). The CDR3 has 16 residues. Looking up the rest from reference TRBV7-9 and TRBJ2-1 gives the full variable domain: DTGVSQNPRHKITKRGQNVTFRCDPISEHNRLYWYRQTLGQGPEFLTYFQNEAQLEKSRLLSDRFSAERPKGSFSTLEIQRTEQGDSAMYLCASSFGAPTEIYEQFFGPGTRLTVL.